A selection of T cell receptor beta chains follows, all from one sample in a study of shared clonotypes between healthy human individuals. Sequenced by immunoSEQ multiplex PCR; TCRdb stores in-frame clones only, minus some. The table lists over 850,000 clones, approximately 80% of them singletons. The sample was memory CD4+ T cells from PBMCs. These receptors were taken from a man younger than 35 in good health. Some clones in this sample may be carry-over from other donors' samples. Each CDR3 is given with its conserved first and last residue. The D gene is left open where the match is weak. Clone size is shown for a subset of rows, as once, few, many or a class of expanded clone.

TRBJ2-7 TRBD1 - TRBV7-8 TGTGCCAGCAGCCGGACAGGGATCTACGAGCAGTACTTC CASSRTGIYEQYF
TRBJ2-2 TRBD1 - TRBV25-1 TGTGCCAGCAGCCCCCTGGCAGGGGGCCCCGGGGAGCTGTTTTTT CASSPLAGGPGELFF
TRBJ1-5 - once TRBV6-5 TGTGCCAGCAAGCCGGGGGTAAATCAGCCCCAGCATTTT CASKPGVNQPQHF
TRBJ2-4 TRBD1 - TRBV9 TGTGCCAGCAGCGTAGGAGGACGGGACAGGGGATATGAAAACATTCAGTACTTC CASSVGGRDRGYENIQYF
TRBJ1-4 - - TRBV11-2 TGTGCCAGCAGCTTAGATGCTCGTAGCCAGGGCGATGAAAAACTGTTTTTT CASSLDARSQGDEKLFF
TRBJ2-5 TRBD2 - TRBV2 TGTGCCAGCAGTGCATGGACTAGCGGAGGGGGGACCCAGTACTTC CASSAWTSGGGTQYF
TRBJ2-7 - - TRBV18 TGTGCCAGCTCACCCGCAGGGATGCGACGATACGAGCAGTACTTC CASSPAGMRRYEQYF
TRBJ1-1 - - TRBV29-1 TGCAGCGTTGCTCGGCCAGCGACCTTATTGAACACTGAAGCTTTCTTT CSVARPATLLNTEAFF
TRBJ1-2 - - TRBV18 TGTGCCAGCTCACCGCGCAGGGGAGAGGGCTACACCTTC CASSPRRGEGYTF
TRBJ2-5 - - TRBV7-9 TGTGCCAGCAGAACCCTAAATGCTATAGAGACCCAGTACTTC CASRTLNAIETQYF
TRBJ1-2 - few TRBV6-1 TGTGCCAGCAGTGAAGAGCCCGGAAACTATGGCTACACCTTC CASSEEPGNYGYTF
TRBJ2-1 TRBD1 - TRBV5-1 TGCGCCAGCAGCCGCAGGGGGAATGAGCAGTTCTTC CASSRRGNEQFF
TRBJ2-5 - - TRBV7-3 TGTGCCAGCAGCTTTGGCAGGGAGGAGACCCAGTACTTC CASSFGREETQYF
TRBJ2-5 - - TRBV28 TGTGCCAGCAGTCACCGGAGGCAGGAACAAGAGACCCAGTACTTC CASSHRRQEQETQYF
TRBJ2-1 - - TRBV18 TGTGCCAGCTCACCCGTGACGCACAATGAGCAGTTCTTC CASSPVTHNEQFF
TRBJ1-2 - - TRBV5-4 TGTGCCAGCAGCCCCGACAGGACTAACTATGGCTACACCTTC CASSPDRTNYGYTF
TRBJ1-1 - - TRBV7-6 TGTGCCAGCAGCCCCCTCGGGCAGTGGGGCACTGAAGCTTTCTTT CASSPLGQWGTEAFF
TRBJ1-1 - - TRBV11-2 TGTGCCAGCAGCTTGACCCCTGTGAACACTGAAGCTTTCTTT CASSLTPVNTEAFF
TRBJ2-7 - - TRBV2 TGTGCCACCCAACGGGACTCCGCCTACGAGCAGTACTTC CATQRDSAYEQYF
TRBJ1-4 - - TRBV7-9 TGTGCCAGCAGCTACACCCCAACTAATGAAAAACTGTTTTTT CASSYTPTNEKLFF
TRBJ1-3 - - TRBV27 TGTGCCAGCAGTTTATCTTCCGGGCATGGAAACACCATATATTTT CASSLSSGHGNTIYF
TRBJ1-4 - few TRBV7-9 TGTGCCAGCAGCTTAGGCGGAGGGAATGAAAAACTGTTTTTT CASSLGGGNEKLFF
TRBJ1-3 - - TRBV7-3 TGTGCCAGCAGCTTCATCCCGGACCCGTCGGACACCATATATTTT CASSFIPDPSDTIYF
TRBJ1-3 TRBD1 - TRBV6-5 TGTGCCAGCAGGCGACTACAGGGGGGAAACACCATATATTTT CASRRLQGGNTIYF